A selection of T cell receptor beta chains follows, all from one sample in a study of cytomegalovirus exposure and HLA in healthy donors. The method was immunoSEQ multiplex PCR; TCRdb's version includes in-frame clones alone and lacks a portion of them. This table holds some 99,000 clones, 60% to 80% found once. Source material: PBMCs. The source is a female donor in good health and CMV-seronegative. The CDR3 runs from the conserved cysteine through the conserved F or W. D genes are given only for firm matches. Part of the rows lack a size; the others show once, few, many or a class for expanded clones.

v_call	clone_size	j_call	d_call	cdr3_aa	cdr3_nt
TRBV7-7	few	TRBJ1-1	NA	CASSARYNTEAFF	TGTGCTAGCAGCGCCCGGTACAACACTGAAGCTTTCTTT
TRBV4-3	once	TRBJ2-3	TRBD1	CASSQSGGAADTQYF	TGCGCCAGCAGCCAGTCAGGGGGCGCAGCAGATACGCAGTATTTT
TRBV30	NA	TRBJ2-7	TRBD1	CAWSVVGTGSSYEQYF	TGTGCCTGGAGTGTAGTTGGGACAGGTAGCTCCTACGAGCAGTACTTC
TRBV9	NA	TRBJ2-5	TRBD2	CASSKHGLAGAEETQYF	TGTGCCAGCAGCAAACATGGACTAGCGGGGGCCGAAGAGACCCAGTACTTC
TRBV14	NA	TRBJ1-6	NA	CASRNKNSYNSPLHF	TGTGCCAGCAGGAACAAAAACTCCTATAATTCACCCCTCCACTTT
TRBV19	NA	TRBJ1-2	TRBD1	CASSSDRGNGGYTF	TGTGCCAGTAGCAGCGACAGGGGGAACGGTGGCTACACCTTC
TRBV19	NA	TRBJ1-3	NA	CASSIGYGAGNTIYF	TGTGCCAGTAGTATTGGTTACGGTGCTGGAAACACCATATATTTT
TRBV7-9	NA	TRBJ2-1	TRBD2	CASSLAGGRGDEQFF	TGTGCCAGCAGCTTAGCGGGCGGGAGGGGCGATGAGCAGTTCTTC
TRBV5-1	NA	TRBJ1-5	TRBD1	CASSPRDREGNQPQHF	TGCGCCAGCAGCCCGAGGGACAGGGAAGGCAATCAGCCCCAGCATTTT
TRBV2	NA	TRBJ1-2	NA	CASSTGTWLDGYTF	TGTGCCAGCAGTACCGGGACATGGTTAGATGGCTACACCTTC
TRBV7-9	NA	TRBJ1-2	NA	CASSLGYGGYTF	TGTGCCAGCAGCTTAGGATACGGGGGCTACACCTTC
TRBV11-3	few	TRBJ2-1	NA	CASSLYRSSSYNEQFF	TGTGCCAGCAGCTTATACAGATCGAGCTCCTACAATGAGCAGTTCTTC
TRBV28	NA	TRBJ1-2	TRBD1	CASLGQGGLDGYTF	TGTGCCAGCCTGGGACAGGGGGGCTTGGATGGCTACACCTTC
TRBV2	NA	TRBJ2-7	TRBD2	CASTGLRGSSYEQYF	TGTGCCAGCACGGGGCTGCGGGGGAGCTCCTACGAGCAGTACTTC
TRBV6-6	NA	TRBJ2-5	TRBD1	CASSYPTGDQGTQYF	TGTGCCAGCAGTTACCCTACAGGGGACCAAGGGACCCAGTACTTC